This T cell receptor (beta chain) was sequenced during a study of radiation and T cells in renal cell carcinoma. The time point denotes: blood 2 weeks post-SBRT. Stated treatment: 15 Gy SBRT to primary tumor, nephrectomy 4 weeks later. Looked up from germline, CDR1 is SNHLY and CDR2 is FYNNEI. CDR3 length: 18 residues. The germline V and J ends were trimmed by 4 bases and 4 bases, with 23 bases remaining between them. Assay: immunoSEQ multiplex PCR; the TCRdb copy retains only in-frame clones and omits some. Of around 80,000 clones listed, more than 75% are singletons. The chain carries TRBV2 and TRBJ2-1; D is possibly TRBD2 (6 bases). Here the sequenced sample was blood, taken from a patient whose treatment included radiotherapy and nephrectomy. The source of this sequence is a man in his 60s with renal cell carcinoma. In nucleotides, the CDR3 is TGTGCCAGCAGTGGTATAGCGGAGTATGATCTTTTGTACAATGAGCAGTTCTTC. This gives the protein CASSGIAEYDLLYNEQFF. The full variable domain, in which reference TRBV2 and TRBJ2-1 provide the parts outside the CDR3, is EPEVTQTPSHQVTQMGQEVILRCVPISNHLYFYWYRQILGQKVEFLVSFYNNEISEKSEIFDDQFSVERPDGSNFTLKIRSTKLEDSAMYFCASSGIAEYDLLYNEQFFGPGTRLTVL.